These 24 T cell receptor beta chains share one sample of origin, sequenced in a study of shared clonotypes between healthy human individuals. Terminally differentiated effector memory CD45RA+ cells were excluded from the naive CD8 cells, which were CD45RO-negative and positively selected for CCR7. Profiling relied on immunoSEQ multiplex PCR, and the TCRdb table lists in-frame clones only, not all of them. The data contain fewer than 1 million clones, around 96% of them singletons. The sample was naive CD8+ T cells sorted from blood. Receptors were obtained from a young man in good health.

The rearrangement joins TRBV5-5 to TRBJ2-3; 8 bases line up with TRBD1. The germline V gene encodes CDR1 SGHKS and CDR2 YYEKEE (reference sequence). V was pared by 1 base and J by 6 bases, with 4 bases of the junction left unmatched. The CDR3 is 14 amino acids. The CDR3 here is CASSLRTGRDTQYF. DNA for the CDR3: TGTGCCAGCAGCTTGAGGACAGGGAGGGATACGCAGTATTTT.

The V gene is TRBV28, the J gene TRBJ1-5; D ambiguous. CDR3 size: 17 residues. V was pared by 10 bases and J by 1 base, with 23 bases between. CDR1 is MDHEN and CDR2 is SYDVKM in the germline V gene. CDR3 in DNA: TGTGCCACCCACCCGGCCCGGTCGCGAGTAAGCAATCAGCCCCAGCATTTT. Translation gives CATHPARSRVSNQPQHF.

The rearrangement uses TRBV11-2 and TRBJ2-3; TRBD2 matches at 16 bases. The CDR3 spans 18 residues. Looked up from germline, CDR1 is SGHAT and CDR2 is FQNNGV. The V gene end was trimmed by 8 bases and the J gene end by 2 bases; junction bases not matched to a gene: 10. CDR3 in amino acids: CASGPGLAGGWVTDTQYF. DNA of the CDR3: TGTGCCAGCGGACCGGGACTAGCGGGAGGGTGGGTCACAGATACGCAGTATTTT.

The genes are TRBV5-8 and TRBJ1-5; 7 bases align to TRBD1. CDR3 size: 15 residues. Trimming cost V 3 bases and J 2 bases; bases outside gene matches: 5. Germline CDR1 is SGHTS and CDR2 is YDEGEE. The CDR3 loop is CASSSGTEGNQPQHF. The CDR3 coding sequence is TGTGCCAGCAGCTCCGGGACAGAGGGCAATCAGCCCCAGCATTTT.

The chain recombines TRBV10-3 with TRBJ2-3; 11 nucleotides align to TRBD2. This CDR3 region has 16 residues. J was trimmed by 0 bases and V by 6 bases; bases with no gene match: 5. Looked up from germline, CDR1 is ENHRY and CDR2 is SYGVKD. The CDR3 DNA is TGTGCCATCAGCCCGGGACTAGCGGTCAGCACAGATACGCAGTATTTT. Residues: CAISPGLAVSTDTQYF.

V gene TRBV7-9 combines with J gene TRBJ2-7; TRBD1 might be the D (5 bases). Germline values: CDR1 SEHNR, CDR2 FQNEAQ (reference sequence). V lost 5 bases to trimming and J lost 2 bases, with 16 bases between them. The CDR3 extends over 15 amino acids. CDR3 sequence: CASSAYETGTYEQYF. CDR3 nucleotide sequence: TGTGCCAGCAGCGCGTACGAAACAGGAACCTACGAGCAGTACTTC.

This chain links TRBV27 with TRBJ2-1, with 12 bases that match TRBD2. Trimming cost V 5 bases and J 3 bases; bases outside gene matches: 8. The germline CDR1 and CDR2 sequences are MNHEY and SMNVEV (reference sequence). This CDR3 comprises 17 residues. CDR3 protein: CASSTPLAGGFYNEQFF. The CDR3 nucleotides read TGTGCCAGCAGTACCCCACTAGCGGGAGGTTTCTACAATGAGCAGTTCTTC.

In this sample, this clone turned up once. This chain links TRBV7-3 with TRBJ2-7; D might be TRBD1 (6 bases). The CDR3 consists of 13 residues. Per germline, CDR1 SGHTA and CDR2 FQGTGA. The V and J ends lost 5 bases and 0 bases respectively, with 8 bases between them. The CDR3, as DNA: TGTGCCAGCAGCCAGGACAGCTCCTACGAGCAGTACTTC. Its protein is CASSQDSSYEQYF.

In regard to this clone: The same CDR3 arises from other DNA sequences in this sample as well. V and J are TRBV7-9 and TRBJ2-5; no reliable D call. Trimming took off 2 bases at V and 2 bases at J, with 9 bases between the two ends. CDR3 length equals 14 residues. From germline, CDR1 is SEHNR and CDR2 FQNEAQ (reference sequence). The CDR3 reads CASSLRVGQETQYF. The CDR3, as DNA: TGTGCCAGCAGCTTAAGAGTCGGACAAGAGACCCAGTACTTC. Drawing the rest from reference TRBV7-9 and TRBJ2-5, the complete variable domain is DTGVSQNPRHKITKRGQNVTFRCDPISEHNRLYWYRQTLGQGPEFLTYFQNEAQLEKSRLLSDRFSAERPKGSFSTLEIQRTEQGDSAMYLCASSLRVGQETQYFGPGTRLLVL.

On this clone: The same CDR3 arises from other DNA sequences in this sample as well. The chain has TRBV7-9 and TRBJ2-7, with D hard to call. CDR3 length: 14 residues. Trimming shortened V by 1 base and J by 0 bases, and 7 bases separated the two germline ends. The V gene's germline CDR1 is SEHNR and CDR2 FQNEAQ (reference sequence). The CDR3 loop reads CASSLGGLSYEQYF. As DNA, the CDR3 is TGTGCCAGCAGCTTAGGTGGGCTCTCCTACGAGCAGTACTTC.

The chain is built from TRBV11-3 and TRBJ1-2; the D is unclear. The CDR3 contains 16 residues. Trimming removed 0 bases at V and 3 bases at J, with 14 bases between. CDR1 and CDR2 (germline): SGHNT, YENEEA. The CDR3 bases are TGTGCCAGCAGCTTAGATCGAACCGCCCAGGACTATGGCTACACCTTC. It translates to CASSLDRTAQDYGYTF.

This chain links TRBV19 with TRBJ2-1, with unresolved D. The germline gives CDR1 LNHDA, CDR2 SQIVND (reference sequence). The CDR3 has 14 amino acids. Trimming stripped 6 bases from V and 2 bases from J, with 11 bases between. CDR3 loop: CASRPYGPYNEQFF. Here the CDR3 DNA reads TGTGCCAGTAGACCCTATGGGCCCTACAATGAGCAGTTCTTC.

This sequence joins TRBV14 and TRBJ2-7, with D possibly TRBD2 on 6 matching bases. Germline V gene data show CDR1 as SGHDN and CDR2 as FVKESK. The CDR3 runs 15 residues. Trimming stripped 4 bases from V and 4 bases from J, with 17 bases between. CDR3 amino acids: CASSRLAGGEYEQYF. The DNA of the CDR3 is TGTGCCAGCAGCCGGTTGGCCGGGGGAGAGTACGAGCAGTACTTC.

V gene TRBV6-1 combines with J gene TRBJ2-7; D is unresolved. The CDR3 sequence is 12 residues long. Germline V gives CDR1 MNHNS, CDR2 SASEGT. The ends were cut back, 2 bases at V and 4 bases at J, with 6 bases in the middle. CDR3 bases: TGTGCCAGCAGTGAACTGAGGTACGAGCAGTACTTC. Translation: CASSELRYEQYF.

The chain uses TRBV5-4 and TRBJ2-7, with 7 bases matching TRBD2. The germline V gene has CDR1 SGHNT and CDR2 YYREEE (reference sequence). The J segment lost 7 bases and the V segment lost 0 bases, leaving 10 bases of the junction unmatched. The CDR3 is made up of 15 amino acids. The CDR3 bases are TGTGCCAGCAGCTTGGAATGGACGGGAGGAAGTGAGCAGTACTTC. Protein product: CASSLEWTGGSEQYF. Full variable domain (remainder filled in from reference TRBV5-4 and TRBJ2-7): ETGVTQSPTHLIKTRGQQVTLRCSSQSGHNTVSWYQQALGQGPQFIFQYYREEENGRGNFPPRFSGLQFPNYSSELNVNALELDDSALYLCASSLEWTGGSEQYFGPGTRLTVT.

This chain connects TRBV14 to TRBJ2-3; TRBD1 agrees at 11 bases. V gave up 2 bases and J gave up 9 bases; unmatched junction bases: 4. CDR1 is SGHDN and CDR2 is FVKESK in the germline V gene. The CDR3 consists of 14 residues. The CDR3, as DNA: TGTGCCAGCAGCCAACTAGGGACAGGGGGAACGCAGTATTTT. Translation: CASSQLGTGGTQYF.

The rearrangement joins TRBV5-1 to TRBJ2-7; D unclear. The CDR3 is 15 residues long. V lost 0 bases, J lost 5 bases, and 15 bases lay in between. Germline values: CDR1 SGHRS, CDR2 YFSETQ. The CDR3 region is CASSLESIKENEQYF. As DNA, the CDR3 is TGCGCCAGCAGCTTGGAATCCATAAAAGAGAACGAGCAGTACTTC. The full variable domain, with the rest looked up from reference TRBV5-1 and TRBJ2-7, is KAGVTQTPRYLIKTRGQQVTLSCSPISGHRSVSWYQQTPGQGLQFLFEYFSETQRNKGNFPGRFSGRQFSNSRSEMNVSTLELGDSALYLCASSLESIKENEQYFGPGTRLTVT.

This CDR3 reads CSVEDRRYEQFF. The CDR3, as DNA: TGCAGCGTTGAAGATAGGCGGTATGAGCAGTTCTTC. The chain employs TRBV29-1 and TRBJ2-1; D is unclear. CDR1 and CDR2 (germline): SQVTM, ANQGSEA. The V gene lost 0 bases and the J gene lost 8 bases, with 8 bases spanning the gap. CDR3 size: 12 residues.

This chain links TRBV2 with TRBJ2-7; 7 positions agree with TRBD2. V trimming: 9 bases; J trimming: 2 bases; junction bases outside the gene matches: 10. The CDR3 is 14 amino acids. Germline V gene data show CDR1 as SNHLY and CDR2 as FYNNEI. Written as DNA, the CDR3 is TGTGCCAGTGTCCCGGGACTATCGGCCTACGAGCAGTACTTC. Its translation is CASVPGLSAYEQYF.

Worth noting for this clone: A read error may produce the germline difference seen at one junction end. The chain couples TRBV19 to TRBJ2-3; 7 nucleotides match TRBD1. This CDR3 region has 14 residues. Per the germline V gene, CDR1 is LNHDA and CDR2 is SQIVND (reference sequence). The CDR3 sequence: CTSSTDRDKRTQYF. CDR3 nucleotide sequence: TGTACCAGTAGTACAGACAGGGACAAGCGTACGCAGTATTTT.

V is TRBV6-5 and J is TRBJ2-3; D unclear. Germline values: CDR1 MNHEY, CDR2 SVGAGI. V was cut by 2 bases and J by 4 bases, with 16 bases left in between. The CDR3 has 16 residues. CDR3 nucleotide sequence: TGTGCCAGCAGTTACGAAGAAGGAGCATACGCAGATACGCAGTATTTT. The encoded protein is CASSYEEGAYADTQYF.

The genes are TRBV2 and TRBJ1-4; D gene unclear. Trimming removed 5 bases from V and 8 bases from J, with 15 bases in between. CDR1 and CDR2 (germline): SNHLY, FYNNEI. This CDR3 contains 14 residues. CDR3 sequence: CASSLTRVGEKLFF. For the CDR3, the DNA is TGTGCCAGCAGTCTAACCAGAGTTGGAGAAAAACTGTTTTTT.

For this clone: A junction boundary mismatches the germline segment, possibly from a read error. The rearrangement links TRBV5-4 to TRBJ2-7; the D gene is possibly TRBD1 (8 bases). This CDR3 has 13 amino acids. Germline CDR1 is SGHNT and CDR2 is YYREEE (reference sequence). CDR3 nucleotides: TGTGCCAGCAGCTTGGACAGGGGGGGACGATGGCACTTC. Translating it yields CASSLDRGGRWHF.

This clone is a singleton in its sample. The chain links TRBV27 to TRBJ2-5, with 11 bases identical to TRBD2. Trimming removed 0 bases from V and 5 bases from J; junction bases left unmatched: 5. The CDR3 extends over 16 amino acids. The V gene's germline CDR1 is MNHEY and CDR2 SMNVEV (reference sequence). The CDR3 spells CASSLSSGRALETQYF. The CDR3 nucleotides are TGTGCCAGCAGTTTATCTAGCGGGAGGGCTTTGGAGACCCAGTACTTC.